What follows are 14 T cell receptor beta chains derived from one specimen sequenced in a study of identical twins. Each CDR3 protein is one row after TCRdb ran MiXCR on the 5' RACE reads. This sample yields hundreds of thousands of distinct CDR3 sequences, of which 8% to 9% are seen a single time; 0.85% to 1% belongs to the top ten. These same data were also listed under a study on yellow fever vaccine responses in identical twins.

Specimen: PBMCs. Receptors originate from a woman aged 18-29 years in good health.

The genes are TRBV20-1 and TRBJ2-2, with 13 bases lining up with TRBD2. The CDR3 totals 16 residues. The J segment lost 6 bases and the V segment lost 6 bases, leaving 10 bases of the junction unmatched. Germline-derived CDR1 and CDR2 are DFQATT and SNEGSKA (reference sequence). In DNA, the CDR3 is TGCAGTGCCGGGACTAGCGGGATACGTGGGGCCGGGGAGCTGTTTTTT. Translated: CSAGTSGIRGAGELFF.

This clonotype appeared many times. The V call is TRBV20-1, the J call TRBJ2-1; no clear D. The V and J ends lost 0 bases and 4 bases respectively, with 13 bases between them. From germline, CDR1 is DFQATT and CDR2 SNEGSKA (reference sequence). The CDR3 contains 15 residues. The CDR3 region has the DNA TGCAGTGCTAGAGATTTGCAAGGTCCTTACAATGAGCAGTTCTTC. It specifies CSARDLQGPYNEQFF.

This clonotype has only a few counts. This rearrangement joins TRBV20-1 to TRBJ2-7; 14 bases are a match to TRBD2. CDR1 and CDR2 (germline): DFQATT, SNEGSKA (reference sequence). V was pared by 3 bases and J by 6 bases, with 10 bases of the junction left unmatched. This CDR3 region has 16 residues. The CDR3 nucleotides read TGCAGTGCTAGTAGGAGACTAGCGGGAGGGCCCGGCGAGCAGTACTTC. Its translation: CSASRRLAGGPGEQYF.

This clonotype was detected many times. The rearrangement uses TRBV10-3 and TRBJ2-1, with D possibly being TRBD1 or TRBD2 (5 bases each). CDR1 and CDR2 (germline): ENHRY, SYGVKD. The length of the CDR3 is 16 residues. Trimming removed 2 bases from V and 5 bases from J, with 16 bases in between. CDR3 DNA sequence: TGTGCCATCAGTGAGATCGGGGTTGGGGACGACAATGAGCAGTTCTTC. Translated, it gives CAISEIGVGDDNEQFF.

This chain links TRBV4-1 with TRBJ2-1; TRBD2 aligns across 8 bases. This CDR3 contains 16 residues. Germline-derived CDR1 and CDR2 are MGHRA and YSYEKL. J was trimmed by 4 bases and V by 5 bases; bases with no gene match: 10. DNA of the CDR3: TGCGCCAGCAGCGCAGGACTAGCACAAAATTACAATGAGCAGTTCTTC. This gives the protein CASSAGLAQNYNEQFF.

This clonotype turned up a few times. The gene calls are TRBV20-1 and TRBJ2-3, with 12 bases matching TRBD2. Germline V gene sequence: CDR1 DFQATT, CDR2 SNEGSKA (reference sequence). This CDR3 is built from 15 residues. Trimming removed 0 bases from V and 8 bases from J; junction bases left unmatched: 6. Here the CDR3 DNA reads TGCAGTGCTAGAGATCTAGCGGGGGGGCTGGGTACGCAGTATTTT. Translated: CSARDLAGGLGTQYF.

This clonotype was observed a handful of times. V is TRBV7-2 and J is TRBJ2-2; TRBD2 matches 11 bases. The CDR3 has 16 amino acids. The germline V gene has CDR1 SGHTA and CDR2 FQGNSA. The ends lost 6 bases at V and 6 bases at J; junction bases unmatched: 9. This CDR3 reads CASSPLAGVLAGELFF. The CDR3, as DNA: TGTGCCAGCAGTCCACTAGCGGGAGTTCTGGCCGGGGAGCTGTTTTTT.

This clonotype came up many times. This chain joins TRBV5-1 and TRBJ2-7, with D possibly TRBD1 on 5 matching bases. CDR3 length: 14 amino acids. The germline V gene has CDR1 SGHRS and CDR2 YFSETQ. With 6 bases removed from V and 3 bases from J, the gap between germline ends came to 16 bases. In nucleotides, the CDR3 is TGCGCCAGCAAGTTAATGACAGCCAACTACGAGCAGTACTTC. It codes for CASKLMTANYEQYF.

V gene TRBV11-2 combines with J gene TRBJ2-1, with 7 bases matching TRBD1. J was trimmed by 9 bases and V by 4 bases; bases with no gene match: 12. CDR3 length: 15 amino acids. Germline CDR1 SGHAT, CDR2 FQNNGV. The CDR3 DNA reads TGTGCCAGCAGCTCGACGTCCGGGACAGCCCGTGAGCAGTTCTTC. It is translated as CASSSTSGTAREQFF.

This clonotype was observed a handful of times. The chain has TRBV6-5 and TRBJ2-1; 7 bases are a match to TRBD2. CDR3 length equals 17 residues. The germline CDR1 and CDR2 sequences are MNHEY and SVGAGI. The trim removed 0 bases at V and 0 bases at J, leaving 5 bases unmatched. CDR3 sequence: CASSYSGGRVSYNEQFF. CDR3 nucleotides: TGTGCCAGCAGTTACTCGGGGGGGAGAGTCTCCTACAATGAGCAGTTCTTC.

The rearrangement links TRBV28 to TRBJ2-7, with 10 bases identical to TRBD2. Unmatched junction bases numbered 10, after V lost 1 base and J lost 7 bases. The germline V gene encodes CDR1 MDHEN and CDR2 SYDVKM. The CDR3 extends over 16 amino acids. In nucleotides, the CDR3 is TGTGCCAGCAGTTTATCTACTAGCGGGGCTCCTTTAGAGCAGTACTTC. Its protein product is CASSLSTSGAPLEQYF. The full variable domain, completed using reference TRBV28 and TRBJ2-7, is DVKVTQSSRYLVKRTGEKVFLECVQDMDHENMFWYRQDPGLGLRLIYFSYDVKMKEKGDIPEGYSVSREKKERFSLILESASTNQTSMYLCASSLSTSGAPLEQYFGPGTRLTVT.

This clonotype was observed many times. The chain couples TRBV10-1 to TRBJ2-1, with unresolved D. Germline V lookup: CDR1 WNHNN, CDR2 SYGVQD (reference sequence). The CDR3 consists of 12 residues. V shed 0 bases and J shed 6 bases, with 3 bases lying between them. The CDR3 DNA sequence: TGCGCCAGCAGTGAGTCGAGCAATGAGCAGTTCTTC. The encoded protein is CASSESSNEQFF.

This clonotype occurred a few times. The gene calls are TRBV14 and TRBJ2-5; D possibly corresponds to TRBD1 (5 bases). Deletions cut 4 bases from V and 5 bases from J, with 14 bases between. The CDR3 is made up of 14 amino acids. Germline loops: CDR1 SGHDN, CDR2 FVKESK. The CDR3 DNA reads as TGTGCCAGCAGCCCCCGACAGTCTATGGAGACCCAGTACTTC. Its translation: CASSPRQSMETQYF.

This clonotype was observed many times. This chain links TRBV4-3 with TRBJ2-2, with D tentatively TRBD1 (6 bases). Germline V CDR1 and CDR2: LGHNA, YSLEER. This CDR3 is 16 amino acids long. The ends were cut back, 3 bases at V and 1 base at J, with 12 bases in the middle. CDR3 sequence reads: CASSHGQTENTGELFF. The CDR3 nucleotides are TGCGCCAGCAGCCACGGACAGACCGAGAACACCGGGGAGCTGTTTTTT.